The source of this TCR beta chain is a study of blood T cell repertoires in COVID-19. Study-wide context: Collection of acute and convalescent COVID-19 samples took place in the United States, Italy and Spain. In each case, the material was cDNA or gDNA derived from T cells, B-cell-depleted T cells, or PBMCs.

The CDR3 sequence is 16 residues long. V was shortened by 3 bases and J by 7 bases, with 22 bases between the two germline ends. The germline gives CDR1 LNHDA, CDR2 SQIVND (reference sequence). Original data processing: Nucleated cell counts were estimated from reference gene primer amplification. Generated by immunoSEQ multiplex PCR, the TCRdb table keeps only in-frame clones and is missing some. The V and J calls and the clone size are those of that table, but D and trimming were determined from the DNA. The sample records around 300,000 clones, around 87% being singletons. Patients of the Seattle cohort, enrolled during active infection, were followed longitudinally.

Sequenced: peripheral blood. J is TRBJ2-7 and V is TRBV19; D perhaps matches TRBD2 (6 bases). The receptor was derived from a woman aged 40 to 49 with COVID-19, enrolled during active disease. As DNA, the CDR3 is TGTGCCAGTAGTATGAGCGGGCAGGGCCCACTCGTTGAGCAGTACTTC. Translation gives CASSMSGQGPLVEQYF.